This TCR beta chain emerged from a study of OX40 agonist ivuxolimab in advanced cancers. As for the study in general: Dose-escalation patients had hepatocellular carcinoma, melanoma, renal cell or head and neck cancer. Whole-study results and caveats: Relatively little clonal expansion, among the lowest observed, appeared in partial responders at 0.1-3.0 mg/kg.

Note on this clone: The antigen is undetermined.

The germline V gene encodes CDR1 LNHDA and CDR2 SQIVND (reference sequence). V was cut by 2 bases and J by 4 bases, with 14 bases left in between. This CDR3 is built from 15 residues. Here immunoSEQ multiplex PCR was the method, and the copy in TCRdb shows in-frame clones only, minus some. The sample consists of tens of thousands of clones, 85% to 90% of them appearing once. The source was CD4+ or CD8+ T cells sorted from blood, collected in a trial of the OX40 agonist ivuxolimab. The source of this sequence is an adult with an advanced solid tumor such as melanoma, head and neck, liver or kidney cancer. The chain combines TRBV19 with TRBJ1-2; D unresolved. Here the CDR3 reads CASSIWGSPLYGYTF. The CDR3 region has the DNA TGTGCCAGTAGTATATGGGGTTCGCCCCTCTATGGCTACACCTTC.